The 3 T cell receptor beta chains listed next were all sequenced from one sample in a study of T cells in Graves' hyperthyroidism and ophthalmopathy. RNA transcripts yielded amplified TCR beta CDR3 regions. During a first-round RT-PCR of the TCR CDR3, the HTBI primer set was used. TCRdb called the multiplex PCR reads again in MiXCR, with one record for every CDR3 protein. The sample holds around 560,000 distinct CDR3 sequences, roughly 17% seen once. The material sequenced was blood. The receptors derive from a woman younger than 35 with Graves' hyperthyroidism.

This clonotype was seen repeatedly, ten times or more. The chain employs TRBV2 and TRBJ2-3; 8 bases line up with TRBD1. The length of the CDR3 is 14 residues. Germline V gene lookup returns CDR1 SNHLY and CDR2 FYNNEI. Trimming took 6 bases from V and 2 from J; bases not matched to a gene: 4. The CDR3 reads CASRLTGDTDTQYF. CDR3 coding DNA: TGTGCCAGCAGGTTGACAGGGGACACAGATACGCAGTATTTT.

This clonotype was found a few times. The rearrangement links TRBV29-1 to TRBJ1-5; the match to TRBD1 covers 8 bases. Germline loops: CDR1 SQVTM, CDR2 ANQGSEA. CDR3 size: 14 residues. After removal of 5 bases from V and 4 bases from J, the junction contained 7 bases not matched to a gene. CDR3 residues: CSVLQGQVNQPQHF. CDR3 in DNA: TGCAGCGTTCTTCAGGGACAGGTGAATCAGCCCCAGCATTTT. Using reference TRBV29-1 and TRBJ1-5 for the parts outside the CDR3, the full variable domain is SAVISQKPSRDICQRGTSLTIQCQVDSQVTMMFWYRQQPGQSLTLIATANQGSEATYESGFVIDKFPISRPNLTFSTLTVSNMSPEDSSIYLCSVLQGQVNQPQHFGDGTRLSIL.

J is TRBJ2-4 and V is TRBV11-2; D could derive from TRBD1 or TRBD2 (5 bases each). The CDR3 has 13 amino acids. The V gene's germline CDR1 is SGHAT and CDR2 FQNNGV. V shed 3 bases and J shed 6 bases, with 9 bases lying between them. CDR3 bases: TGTGCCAGCAGCTTCCCCGGGACAAACATTCAGTACTTC. This sequence encodes CASSFPGTNIQYF.